This is a list of T cell receptor beta chains from one sample in a study of blood T cell repertoires in COVID-19. Sequencing was performed with immunoSEQ multiplex PCR; in TCRdb, only in-frame clones are kept and a portion is missing. The table records some 220,000 clones, around 80% of them present only once. The source material was peripheral blood. Receptor source: a human donor in a cohort sampled during active COVID-19. Both conserved end residues are part of each CDR3. Fields, in order: V gene, J gene, clone size, CDR3 length, D gene, CDR3 protein, CDR3 DNA. The D gene is left open where the match is weak. Size tells how often a clone was seen (once, few, many) or the class of an expanded clone, and some rows leave it out.

>TRBV21-1|TRBJ2-1|NA|13|NA
CAFRDYTYNEQFF
TGTGCCTTCCGGGACTACACCTACAATGAGCAGTTCTTC
>TRBV7-2|TRBJ1-5|NA|16|NA
CASSLALHRSNQPQHF
TGTGCCAGCAGCTTAGCGTTACACCGTAGCAATCAGCCCCAGCATTTT
>TRBV28|TRBJ1-5|few|12|NA
CASSPIRQPQHF
TGTGCCAGCAGTCCTATCCGCCAGCCCCAGCATTTT
>TRBV7-2|TRBJ2-2|NA|16|NA
CASSLAGAMNTGELFF
TGTGCCAGCAGCTTAGCGGGGGCCATGAACACCGGGGAGCTGTTTTTT
>TRBV6-2/TRBV6-3|TRBJ1-1|NA|15|NA
CASSYAGTLNTEAFF
TGTGCCAGCAGTTACGCAGGGACATTGAACACTGAAGCTTTCTTT
>TRBV28|TRBJ2-2|NA|15|NA
CASSPRREGTGELFF
TGTGCCAGCAGTCCCCGACGGGAAGGAACCGGGGAGCTGTTTTTT
>TRBV7-3|TRBJ1-2|few|15|NA
CASSPQGGVGKGYTF
TGTGCCAGCAGCCCCCAAGGGGGGGTGGGAAAGGGCTACACCTTC
>TRBV4-1|TRBJ1-6|NA|16|TRBD1
CASSLGQHSYNSPLHF
TGCGCCAGCAGCCTGGGACAGCACTCCTATAATTCACCCCTCCACTTT
>TRBV5-4|TRBJ2-5|NA|15|TRBD2
CASSFGSGVQETQYF
TGTGCCAGCAGCTTCGGTAGCGGGGTACAGGAGACCCAGTACTTC
>TRBV5-1|TRBJ2-3|NA|15|NA
CASSLRGAWTDTQYF
TGCGCCAGCAGCCTACGGGGGGCCTGGACAGATACGCAGTATTTT
>TRBV29-1|TRBJ1-5|NA|13|NA
CSVVGGVNQPQHF
TGCAGCGTTGTGGGGGGAGTCAATCAGCCCCAGCATTTT
>TRBV6-5|TRBJ2-7|NA|16|NA
CASSLTQDSYYYEQYF
TGTGCCAGCAGTTTAACCCAGGACTCTTATTACTACGAGCAGTACTTC
>TRBV11-2|TRBJ2-1|NA|14|NA
CASSSVGGLNEQFF
TGTGCCAGCAGCTCGGTCGGAGGACTCAATGAGCAGTTCTTC
>TRBV7-2|TRBJ1-5|few|14|NA
CASSLVPLNQPQHF
TGTGCCAGCAGCTTAGTACCGCTAAATCAGCCCCAGCATTTT
>TRBV4-2|TRBJ1-4|NA|18|NA
CASSHRRWGGATNEKLFF
TGTGCCAGCAGCCATCGTCGGTGGGGGGGAGCAACTAATGAAAAACTGTTTTTT
>TRBV27|TRBJ2-7|few|12|TRBD2
CASRGLAGRKYF
TGTGCCAGCAGAGGACTAGCGGGACGGAAATACTTC
>TRBV6-2/TRBV6-3|TRBJ1-2|NA|13|NA
CASSHRFDYGYTF
TGTGCCAGCAGTCACAGGTTCGACTATGGCTACACCTTC
>TRBV21-1|TRBJ2-3|NA|16|NA
CASSKPQGAGTDTQYF
TGTGCCAGCAGCAAGCCACAGGGGGCAGGGACAGATACGCAGTATTTT
>TRBV2|TRBJ1-4|few|13|TRBD1
CASSGQGNEKLFF
TGTGCCAGCAGTGGACAGGGAAATGAAAAACTGTTTTTT
>TRBV27|TRBJ2-1|NA|18|TRBD2
CASSFRLAGGPIRDEQFF
TGTGCCAGCAGTTTCCGTCTAGCGGGAGGGCCAATAAGGGATGAGCAGTTCTTC
>TRBV20-1|TRBJ2-7|few|16|NA
CSASGTTSGGHYEQYF
TGCAGTGCTAGTGGGACTACATCGGGGGGCCACTACGAGCAGTACTTC
>TRBV19|TRBJ2-1|NA|12|NA
CASSIWQDEQFF
TGTGCCAGTAGTATATGGCAGGATGAGCAGTTCTTC
>TRBV27|TRBJ2-7|NA|14|NA
CASTSPGSPYEQYF
TGTGCCAGCACTTCCCCAGGATCCCCCTACGAGCAGTACTTC
>TRBV24-1|TRBJ1-2|NA|14|NA
CATSDGWRGYGYTF
TGTGCCACCAGTGACGGATGGAGAGGCTATGGCTACACCTTC
>TRBV11-2|TRBJ2-1|few|18|TRBD2
CASSSPGLLVKISNEQFF
TGTGCCAGCAGCTCGCCGGGACTACTCGTCAAGATTTCCAATGAGCAGTTCTTC
>TRBV3-1/TRBV3-2|TRBJ2-1|NA|13|NA
CASSQEMILEQFF
TGTGCCAGCAGCCAAGAGATGATACTTGAGCAGTTCTTC
>TRBV7-8|TRBJ2-3|NA|15|TRBD2
CASRSRDYRTDTQYF
TGTGCCAGCAGGTCCCGGGACTACCGCACAGATACGCAGTATTTT
>TRBV2|TRBJ1-1|NA|15|NA
CASSGLGGSGTEAFF
TGTGCCAGCAGTGGACTAGGCGGAAGCGGCACTGAAGCTTTCTTT
>TRBV10-3|TRBJ2-2|NA|14|TRBD2
CAIRVAGSTGELFF
TGTGCCATCAGGGTAGCGGGGAGCACCGGGGAGCTGTTTTTT
>TRBV9|TRBJ2-1|NA|17|NA
CASSVNIWGSSMDEQFF
TGTGCCAGCAGCGTAAACATCTGGGGCTCCAGCATGGATGAGCAGTTCTTC
>TRBV5-1|TRBJ2-5|NA|15|TRBD1
CASSLGTGGVETQYF
TGCGCCAGCAGCTTGGGGACAGGGGGCGTCGAGACCCAGTACTTC
>TRBV28|TRBJ1-2|NA|13|NA
CASKRGLTYGYTF
TGTGCCAGCAAAAGGGGTCTGACCTATGGCTACACCTTC
>TRBV3-1/TRBV3-2|TRBJ1-1|NA|16|TRBD1
CASSQAGQVMNTEAFF
TGTGCCAGCAGCCAGGCCGGACAGGTGATGAACACTGAAGCTTTCTTT
>TRBV7-2|TRBJ1-2|NA|15|TRBD1
CASSLAPTGWVDYTF
TGTGCCAGCAGCTTAGCGCCGACAGGGTGGGTGGACTACACCTTC
>TRBV21-1|TRBJ2-7|NA|15|NA
CASSKVWPDAYEQYF
TGTGCCAGCAGCAAAGTGTGGCCAGATGCCTACGAGCAGTACTTC
>TRBV5-1|TRBJ2-2|NA|14|NA
CASSLIRGAGELFF
TGCGCCAGCAGCTTGATTCGGGGAGCCGGGGAGCTGTTTTTT
>TRBV5-1|TRBJ1-2|NA|12|TRBD1
CASSIDRAGYTF
TGCGCCAGCAGCATAGACAGGGCTGGCTACACCTTC
>TRBV3-1/TRBV3-2|TRBJ1-1|NA|14|NA
CASSWGRVNTEAFF
TGTGCCAGCAGCTGGGGCAGGGTTAACACTGAAGCTTTCTTT
>TRBV19|TRBJ1-1|NA|19|TRBD1
CASSSLVAGRQGRNTEAFF
TGTGCCAGTAGTTCTCTCGTGGCCGGGCGACAGGGGAGGAACACTGAAGCTTTCTTT